What follows are 24 T cell receptor beta chains derived from one specimen sequenced in a study of T cells in localized non-small cell lung cancer. Generated by immunoSEQ multiplex PCR, the TCRdb table keeps only in-frame clones and is missing some. The sample shows roughly 35,000 clones, roughly 90% of them seen only once. Specimen: peripheral blood, collected before any cancer treatment. The receptors were gathered from an older female donor with stage I lung adenocarcinoma.

The sample holds a few counts of this clone. The genes are TRBV19 and TRBJ1-1, with D unresolved. The CDR3 has 11 amino acids. In germline, CDR1 is LNHDA, CDR2 SQIVND (reference sequence). V was shortened by 3 bases and J by 11 bases, with 10 bases between the two germline ends. The CDR3 bases are TGTGCCAGTAGTATTGGCGGCCATGCTTTCTTT. This sequence encodes CASSIGGHAFF.

The chain joins TRBV11-3 to TRBJ1-4; D unresolved. CDR3 length: 14 residues. Trimming cost V 0 bases and J 13 bases, with 15 bases left between them. Germline values: CDR1 SGHNT, CDR2 YENEEA. The CDR3 sequence is CASSLDPTGQALFF. In DNA form, the CDR3 reads TGTGCCAGCAGCTTAGACCCCACCGGCCAAGCACTGTTTTTT. Variable domain in full (rest from reference TRBV11-3 and TRBJ1-4): EAGVVQSPRYKIIEKKQPVAFWCNPISGHNTLYWYLQNLGQGPELLIRYENEEAVDDSQLPKDRFSAERLKGVDSTLKIQPAELGDSAVYLCASSLDPTGQALFFGSGTQLSVL.

This chain joins TRBV6-1 and TRBJ2-7, with 8 nucleotides matching TRBD1. CDR3 size: 14 residues. V gave up 7 bases and J gave up 3 bases; unmatched junction bases: 8. The germline V gene has CDR1 MNHNS and CDR2 SASEGT. CDR3 in DNA: TGTGCCAGCACTATCAGGGGGCGCGACTACGAGCAGTACTTC. The encoded protein is CASTIRGRDYEQYF.

This clone was picked up one time. This chain joins TRBV6-1 and TRBJ2-7; possible D gene TRBD1, 6 bases. The CDR3 is 12 residues long. V lost 11 bases to trimming and J lost 2 bases, with 13 bases between them. CDR1 and CDR2 (germline): MNHNS, SASEGT. The DNA for the CDR3 is TGTGCCGCCAAAGACAGGCCCTACGAGCAGTACTTC. Protein sequence: CAAKDRPYEQYF.

The chain has TRBV2 and TRBJ2-7, with a possible D match to TRBD2 (5 bases). Germline CDR1 is SNHLY and CDR2 is FYNNEI. This CDR3 comprises 12 residues. Between the trimmed V and J ends, which lost 6 bases and 3 bases, there was a span of 9 bases. CDR3 amino acids: CASSGKYYEQYF. The CDR3 DNA reads TGTGCCAGCAGCGGGAAATACTACGAGCAGTACTTC.

The V gene is TRBV5-1, the J gene TRBJ2-2; D gene uncertain. Germline lookup yields CDR1 SGHRS and CDR2 YFSETQ. The CDR3 is made up of 11 amino acids. The V gene lost 2 bases and the J gene lost 6 bases, with 2 bases spanning the gap. The CDR3 region is CASSFPGELFF. For the CDR3, the DNA is TGCGCCAGCAGCTTCCCCGGGGAGCTGTTTTTT. The whole variable domain, filled in from reference TRBV5-1 and TRBJ2-2, reads KAGVTQTPRYLIKTRGQQVTLSCSPISGHRSVSWYQQTPGQGLQFLFEYFSETQRNKGNFPGRFSGRQFSNSRSEMNVSTLELGDSALYLCASSFPGELFFGEGSRLTVL.

This chain links TRBV6-1 with TRBJ1-3; weak D call: TRBD1 (6 bases). Germline V gives CDR1 MNHNS, CDR2 SASEGT. The V end was cut by 0 bases, the J end by 0 bases, with 9 bases between. The length of the CDR3 is 16 residues. CDR3 sequence: CASSEAGTFSGNTIYF. The CDR3 coding sequence is TGTGCCAGCAGTGAAGCCGGGACATTCTCTGGAAACACCATATATTTT.

This chain joins TRBV18 and TRBJ1-5; 9 bases map to TRBD1. This CDR3 is 16 amino acids long. V shed 3 bases and J 7 bases; nucleotides not matched to a gene: 10. Germline values: CDR1 KGHSH, CDR2 LQKENI. CDR3 in amino acids: CASSPIPGTGQQPQHF. The CDR3 DNA is TGTGCCAGCTCACCCATACCCGGGACAGGGCAGCAGCCCCAGCATTTT.

V usage is TRBV6-6 and J usage is TRBJ2-5; no clear D gene. Trimming took 2 bases from V and 2 from J, leaving 0 bases between them. Germline V lookup: CDR1 MNHNY, CDR2 SVGAGI (reference sequence). This CDR3 is 11 amino acids long. The CDR3 bases are TGTGCCAGCAGTTACCAAGAGACCCAGTACTTC. This gives the protein CASSYQETQYF.

V is TRBV6-5 and J is TRBJ1-6; D possibly corresponds to TRBD1 (5 bases). Germline V gene data show CDR1 as MNHEY and CDR2 as SVGAGI. The CDR3 loop spans 14 amino acids. The V end was cut by 2 bases, the J end by 7 bases, with 9 bases between. CDR3 sequence reads: CASSYDGTNSPLHF. The CDR3 nucleotides read TGTGCCAGCAGTTACGACGGGACCAATTCACCCCTCCACTTT.

The chain couples TRBV2 to TRBJ2-1; no definite D call. The CDR3 loop spans 14 amino acids. Trimming removed 1 base from V and 3 bases from J, with 7 bases in between. Germline values: CDR1 SNHLY, CDR2 FYNNEI. The CDR3 loop reads CASSEVLGYNEQFF. CDR3 nucleotides: TGTGCCAGCAGTGAAGTGCTCGGCTACAATGAGCAGTTCTTC.

The CDR3 loop is CASKGARTEAFF. The CDR3, as DNA: TGTGCCAGTAAAGGGGCGCGGACTGAAGCTTTCTTT. The chain carries TRBV19 and TRBJ1-1, with D perhaps TRBD1 (5 bases). Trimming took off 7 bases at V and 5 bases at J, with 11 bases between the two ends. The CDR3 runs to 12 residues. The germline CDR1 and CDR2 sequences are LNHDA and SQIVND (reference sequence). The entire variable domain, with the rest obtained from reference TRBV19 and TRBJ1-1, is as follows: DGGITQSPKYLFRKEGQNVTLSCEQNLNHDAMYWYRQDPGQGLRLIYYSQIVNDFQKGDIAEGYSVSREKKESFPLTVTSAQKNPTAFYLCASKGARTEAFFGQGTRLTVV.

The gene calls are TRBV4-1 and TRBJ2-1; 10 bases are a match to TRBD2. V was clipped by 2 bases and J by 12 bases; unmatched bases: 16. CDR1 and CDR2 (germline): MGHRA, YSYEKL. The CDR3 contains 17 residues. The CDR3 nucleotides read TGCGCCAGCAGCCAAAGAACAACTAGCGGGGAGTCCCTAGGGCAGTTCTTC. It specifies CASSQRTTSGESLGQFF.

The chain links TRBV13 to TRBJ2-3, with D possibly TRBD1 on 6 matching bases. V shed 5 bases and J shed 2 bases, with 17 bases lying between them. This CDR3 contains 16 residues. Germline V CDR1 and CDR2: PRHDT, FYEKMQ (reference sequence). CDR3 sequence: CASSLTTGSYTDTQYF. The CDR3 nucleotides read TGTGCCAGCAGCCTCACAACAGGGTCCTACACAGATACGCAGTATTTT.

The chain links TRBV28 to TRBJ1-2; no firm D call. CDR3 size: 13 residues. CDR1 and CDR2 from the germline V gene are MDHEN and SYDVKM. The germline V and J ends were trimmed by 6 bases and 7 bases, with 15 bases remaining between them. The CDR3 loop reads CASSRRDSSGYTF. For the CDR3, the DNA is TGTGCCAGCAGCCGACGGGATAGTAGTGGCTACACCTTC.

To note about this clone: The junction departs from the called germline gene at one end, perhaps through a read error. At the DNA level, this CDR3 is encoded by other sequences in the same sample as well. CDR3 sequence reads: CASKGLRASTEAFF. The CDR3 DNA is TGCGCCAGCAAGGGATTGAGGGCAAGCACTGAAGCTTTCTTT. The V and J genes are TRBV6-5 and TRBJ1-1, with unresolved D. The CDR3 covers 14 residues. CDR1 is MNHEY and CDR2 is SVGAGI in the germline V gene.

The gene calls are TRBV11-2 and TRBJ1-1; 8 bases fit TRBD1. V lost 4 bases, J lost 5 bases, and 9 bases stayed unmatched. The CDR3 consists of 15 residues. Germline CDR1 and CDR2: SGHAT and FQNNGV. The CDR3 is CASSSIDRGSTEAFF. CDR3 sequence (DNA): TGTGCCAGCAGCTCAATAGACAGGGGAAGTACTGAAGCTTTCTTT.

V is TRBV10-3 and J is TRBJ2-2; 8 positions match TRBD1. CDR1 and CDR2 (germline): ENHRY, SYGVKD. V trimming: 6 bases; J trimming: 3 bases; junction bases outside the gene matches: 12. This CDR3 is built from 17 residues. CDR3 DNA: TGTGCCATCAGGAAATTACAGGGGGTTACGGACACCGGGGAGCTGTTTTTT. Translation: CAIRKLQGVTDTGELFF.

The rearrangement joins TRBV6-1 to TRBJ1-1; D call uncertain. The CDR3 contains 15 residues. V was clipped by 0 bases and J by 0 bases, with 8 bases between them. Germline V gene sequence: CDR1 MNHNS, CDR2 SASEGT. The CDR3 sequence: CASSEARGMNTEAFF. The CDR3 DNA is TGTGCCAGCAGTGAAGCGCGCGGGATGAACACTGAAGCTTTCTTT.

This chain uses TRBV7-9 with TRBJ1-2, with a weak D call TRBD1 (6 bases). Germline V gives CDR1 SEHNR, CDR2 FQNEAQ (reference sequence). The CDR3 is 15 residues long. V was shortened by 4 bases and J by 3 bases, with 15 bases between the two germline ends. CDR3: CASSSIRGRDYGYTF. The DNA of the CDR3 is TGTGCCAGCAGCTCTATAAGGGGGAGAGACTATGGCTACACCTTC. The full variable domain, in which reference TRBV7-9 and TRBJ1-2 provide the parts outside the CDR3, is DTGVSQNPRHKITKRGQNVTFRCDPISEHNRLYWYRQTLGQGPEFLTYFQNEAQLEKSRLLSDRFSAERPKGSFSTLEIQRTEQGDSAMYLCASSSIRGRDYGYTFGSGTRLTVV.

A single count supports this clone. The chain carries TRBV19 and TRBJ1-2, with unresolved D. The CDR3 consists of 12 residues. Deletions cut 7 bases from V and 4 bases from J, with 10 bases between. Germline CDR1 is LNHDA and CDR2 is SQIVND (reference sequence). The CDR3 is CASTPATYGYTF. The CDR3 DNA is TGTGCCAGTACACCAGCGACCTATGGCTACACCTTC.

The rearrangement uses TRBV5-4 and TRBJ1-6; maybe TRBD1 (5 bases). Trimming took 4 bases from V and 6 from J, leaving 14 bases between them. Germline lookup yields CDR1 SGHNT and CDR2 YYREEE (reference sequence). CDR3 length equals 15 residues. The CDR3 sequence is CASSPRGEGNSPLHF. Written as DNA, the CDR3 is TGTGCCAGCAGCCCCCGGGGCGAGGGTAATTCACCCCTCCACTTT.

The rearrangement joins TRBV15 to TRBJ2-5; no definite D call. Germline lookup yields CDR1 LNHNV and CDR2 YYDKDF (reference sequence). The length of the CDR3 is 12 residues. Trimming took off 2 bases at V and 5 bases at J, with 6 bases between the two ends. In DNA, the CDR3 is TGTGCCACCAGCAGAAAAAGCGAGACCCAGTACTTC. Amino acid sequence: CATSRKSETQYF.

The chain recombines TRBV7-9 with TRBJ1-2, with unresolved D. In germline, CDR1 is SEHNR, CDR2 FQNEAQ (reference sequence). V was shortened by 1 base and J by 2 bases, with 8 bases between the two germline ends. The CDR3 spans 14 residues. CDR3 DNA sequence: TGTGCCAGCAGCTTAGGAATGGGAAACTATGGCTACACCTTC. It yields the protein CASSLGMGNYGYTF.